What follows are 14 T cell receptor beta chains derived from one specimen sequenced in a study of shared clonotypes between healthy human individuals. As defined, naive CD8 cells were CD45RO-negative and positively selected for CCR7, with terminally differentiated effector memory CD45RA+ cells excluded. Data came from immunoSEQ multiplex PCR; TCRdb stores just in-frame clones and leaves some out. Here the sample spans 760,000 or so clones, around 96% being singletons. The sample was naive CD8+ T cells sorted from blood. These receptors all stem from a man younger than 45 in good health.

In its sample, this clone was seen once. V is TRBV27 and J is TRBJ2-3; the match to TRBD2 covers 8 bases. Per germline, CDR1 MNHEY and CDR2 SMNVEV (reference sequence). Unmatched junction bases numbered 7, after V lost 4 bases and J lost 4 bases. This CDR3 contains 15 residues. CDR3 amino acids: CASSWAGRASDTQYF. The CDR3 DNA follows: TGTGCCAGCAGTTGGGCCGGGAGGGCCTCAGATACGCAGTATTTT.

CDR3 nucleotide sequence: TGCGCCAGCAGCCAAGTCCCGGGGGAAGAGACCCAGTACTTC. Protein sequence: CASSQVPGEETQYF. The chain has TRBV4-1 and TRBJ2-5; D possibly corresponds to TRBD2 (6 bases). Trimming stripped 1 base from V and 3 bases from J, with 9 bases between. This CDR3 comprises 14 residues. The germline gives CDR1 MGHRA, CDR2 YSYEKL.

The chain combines TRBV4-3 with TRBJ1-2; no firm D call. This CDR3 contains 15 residues. Germline V lookup: CDR1 LGHNA, CDR2 YSLEER. V lost 0 bases and J lost 6, with 14 bases in between. CDR3 in amino acids: CASSQERPAGHGYTF. The CDR3 DNA is TGCGCCAGCAGCCAAGAGCGGCCGGCAGGCCATGGCTACACCTTC.

The chain combines TRBV7-9 with TRBJ2-7; a weak D match, TRBD2 (5 bases). The V end lost 2 bases, the J end lost 6 bases, and 14 bases lay between the germline ends. Germline lookup yields CDR1 SEHNR and CDR2 FQNEAQ (reference sequence). The length of the CDR3 is 14 residues. The CDR3 sequence: CASSLSASLGEQYF. CDR3 nucleotide sequence: TGTGCCAGCAGCTTATCTGCTAGCCTCGGCGAGCAGTACTTC.

The chain recombines TRBV4-1 with TRBJ1-4; a weak D match, TRBD1 (5 bases). This CDR3 spans 13 amino acids. Per germline, CDR1 MGHRA and CDR2 YSYEKL. The DNA for the CDR3 is TGCGCAGGAAGGGGAGGAACTAATGAAAAACTGTTTTTT. Translating gives CAGRGGTNEKLFF.

This clone was recorded a few times. J is TRBJ2-7 and V is TRBV27; the match to TRBD2 covers 10 bases. The CDR3 extends over 15 amino acids. Trimming removed 5 bases from V and 7 bases from J; junction bases left unmatched: 11. Germline-derived CDR1 and CDR2 are MNHEY and SMNVEV (reference sequence). In nucleotides, the CDR3 is TGTGCCAGCAGTGATTCTAGCGGGAGTTTGAGGGAGCAGTACTTC. It is translated as CASSDSSGSLREQYF.

This clone was seen once. The genes are TRBV9 and TRBJ2-1; D gene unclear. Germline lookup yields CDR1 SGDLS and CDR2 YYNGEE. There are 14 residues in the CDR3. V was pared by 4 bases and J by 3 bases, with 11 bases between. The CDR3 here is CASSPEDRYNEQFF. The DNA for the CDR3 is TGTGCCAGCAGCCCAGAGGACCGCTACAATGAGCAGTTCTTC.

The rearrangement joins TRBV11-2 to TRBJ2-7; 10 bases agree with TRBD1. This CDR3 is 15 amino acids long. CDR1 and CDR2 (germline): SGHAT, FQNNGV. V dropped 5 bases and J dropped 5; count of bases not matched to a gene: 9. CDR3 in DNA: TGTGCCAGCAGCGGCCCGGGACAGGGGATCGACGAGCAGTACTTC. Amino acid sequence: CASSGPGQGIDEQYF.

This chain uses TRBV7-8 with TRBJ1-2; 7 bases align to TRBD1. The V gene end was trimmed by 5 bases and the J gene end by 6 bases; junction bases not matched to a gene: 12. The germline gives CDR1 SGHVS, CDR2 FQNEAQ. The length of the CDR3 is 15 residues. This CDR3 reads CASSPTPTGHDGYTF. CDR3 nucleotides: TGTGCCAGCAGCCCTACACCGACAGGGCATGATGGCTACACCTTC.

A word on this clone: Because the CDR3's place on the DNA is in doubt, the DNA is left out and the CDR3 is given as listed by TCRdb. This CDR3 reads CASSSVSLDSNYNEQFF. V is TRBV27 and J is TRBJ2-1; the table gives TRBD1 as D, unverified against the DNA. The germline CDR1 and CDR2 sequences are MNHEY and SMNVEV (reference sequence). Both ends counted, the CDR3 spans 17 residues.

The rearrangement uses TRBV5-1 and TRBJ1-1; no reliable D call. V gave up 5 bases and J gave up 0 bases, with 8 bases separating them. The CDR3 consists of 13 residues. Germline assignment: CDR1 SGHRS and CDR2 YFSETQ. DNA of the CDR3: TGCGCCAGCAGTCTAAGACTGAACACTGAAGCTTTCTTT. This gives the protein CASSLRLNTEAFF.

This chain uses TRBV27 with TRBJ2-1; 7 nucleotides align to TRBD2. Trimming took 5 bases from V and 8 from J; bases not matched to a gene: 12. The CDR3 contains 15 residues. Germline V gene sequence: CDR1 MNHEY, CDR2 SMNVEV (reference sequence). The CDR3 DNA is TGTGCCAGCAGTAGGCCGGCCGCGCGGGAGCATGAGCAGTTCTTC. The encoded protein is CASSRPAAREHEQFF.

This chain connects TRBV28 to TRBJ2-4, with 13 bases that match TRBD2. The length of the CDR3 is 16 residues. Germline V gene lookup returns CDR1 MDHEN and CDR2 SYDVKM. The V segment lost 7 bases and the J segment 8 bases; nucleotides outside the gene matches: 11. CDR3 in amino acids: CASKTGTSGNSYIQYF. The CDR3 DNA sequence: TGTGCCAGCAAGACCGGGACTAGCGGGAATTCGTACATTCAGTACTTC. The full variable domain, with the rest looked up from reference TRBV28 and TRBJ2-4, is DVKVTQSSRYLVKRTGEKVFLECVQDMDHENMFWYRQDPGLGLRLIYFSYDVKMKEKGDIPEGYSVSREKKERFSLILESASTNQTSMYLCASKTGTSGNSYIQYFGAGTRLSVL.

V is TRBV29-1 and J is TRBJ2-3, with D perhaps matching TRBD2 (6 bases). Germline V gene data show CDR1 as SQVTM and CDR2 as ANQGSEA. This CDR3 has 11 amino acids. Trimming stripped 0 bases from V and 11 bases from J, with 9 bases between. This chain's CDR3 is CSVEDRGLQYF. The DNA of the CDR3 is TGCAGCGTTGAAGATCGGGGGTTGCAGTATTTT.